This TCR beta chain is drawn from a study of blood T cell repertoires in COVID-19. Study-wide context: The analysed material was cDNA or gDNA that came from T cells, B-cell-depleted T cells, or PBMCs.

How the authors handled the data: Nucleated cell number was recorded as an estimate derived from reference gene primer amplification. Repertoires were generated with immunoSEQ multiplex PCR, while TCRdb's copy carries only in-frame clones and drops some. V and J calls plus clone size are reproduced from that table; the DNA served to infer D and trimming. The data contain roughly 180,000 clones, more than 65% of them singletons. Followed longitudinally, the Seattle patients had been enrolled during active infection. V lost 3 bases and J lost 0, with 11 bases in between. The CDR3 sequence is 15 residues long. The V gene's germline CDR1 is MDHEN and CDR2 SYDVKM.

The sample was peripheral blood. The genes are TRBV28 and TRBJ1-2, with D unresolved. This receptor was identified in an older woman with COVID-19, enrolled during active disease. This CDR3 is CASSFQTTSNYGYTF. The CDR3 coding sequence is TGTGCCAGCAGTTTCCAGACTACCTCTAACTATGGCTACACCTTC.